Here is one T cell receptor beta chain with its context. As handled by the study authors: Cell counts per sample came from amplifying reference gene primers. Method: immunoSEQ multiplex PCR; TCRdb's copy keeps in-frame clones and lacks some. V, J and clone size were drawn from that table, and D and trimming were deduced from the DNA. The data show roughly 120,000 clones, roughly 85% seen once. This CDR3 spans 18 amino acids. Looked up from germline, CDR1 is MNHEY and CDR2 is SVGEGT. The junction had 13 bases not matched to a gene; V was cut back by 5 bases and J by 0 bases. The sample is drawn from a study of blood T cell repertoires in COVID-19. As for the study in general: Samples came from the United States, Italy and Spain, spanning acute and convalescent COVID-19. Sample material is recorded as cDNA or gDNA derived from T cells, B-cell-depleted T cells, or PBMCs.

J is TRBJ2-3 and V is TRBV6-2 or TRBV6-3; 8 bases map to TRBD2. The source of this sequence is a man older than 75 with acute or convalescent COVID-19. The source material was peripheral blood. The CDR3 loop reads CASSQLGGDNPSTDTQYF. CDR3 nucleotides: TGTGCCAGCAGTCAACTCGGGGGGGACAATCCTAGCACAGATACGCAGTATTTT.